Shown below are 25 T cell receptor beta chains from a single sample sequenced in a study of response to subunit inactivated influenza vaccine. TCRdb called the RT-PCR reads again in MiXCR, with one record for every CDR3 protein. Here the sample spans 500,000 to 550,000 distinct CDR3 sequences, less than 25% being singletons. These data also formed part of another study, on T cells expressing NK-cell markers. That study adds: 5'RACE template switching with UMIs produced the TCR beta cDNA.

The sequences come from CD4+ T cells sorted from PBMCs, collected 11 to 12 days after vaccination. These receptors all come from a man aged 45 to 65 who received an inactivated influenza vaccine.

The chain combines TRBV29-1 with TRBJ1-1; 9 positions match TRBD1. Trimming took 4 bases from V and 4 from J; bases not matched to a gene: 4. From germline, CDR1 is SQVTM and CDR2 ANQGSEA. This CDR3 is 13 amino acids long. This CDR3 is CSVARTGVTEAFF. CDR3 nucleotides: TGCAGCGTTGCAAGGACAGGGGTCACTGAAGCTTTCTTT.

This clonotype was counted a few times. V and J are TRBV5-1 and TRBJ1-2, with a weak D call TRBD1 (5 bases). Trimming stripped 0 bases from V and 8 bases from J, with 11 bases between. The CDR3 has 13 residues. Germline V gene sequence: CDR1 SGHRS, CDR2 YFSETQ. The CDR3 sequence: CASSLGGTEGYTF. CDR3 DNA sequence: TGCGCCAGCAGCTTGGGGGGGACTGAAGGCTACACCTTC.

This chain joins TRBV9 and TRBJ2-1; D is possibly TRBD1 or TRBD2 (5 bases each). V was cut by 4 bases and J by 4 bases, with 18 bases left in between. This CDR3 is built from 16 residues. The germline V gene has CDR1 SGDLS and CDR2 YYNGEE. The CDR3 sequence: CASSPRIRDGYNEQFF. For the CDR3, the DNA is TGTGCCAGCAGCCCTCGGATCAGGGACGGTTACAATGAGCAGTTCTTC.

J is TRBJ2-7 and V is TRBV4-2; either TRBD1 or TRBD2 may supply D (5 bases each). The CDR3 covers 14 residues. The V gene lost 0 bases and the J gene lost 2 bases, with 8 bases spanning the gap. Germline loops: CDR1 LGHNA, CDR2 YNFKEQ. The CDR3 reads CASSQDRGTYEQYF. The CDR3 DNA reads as TGTGCCAGCAGCCAAGATCGGGGCACCTACGAGCAGTACTTC.

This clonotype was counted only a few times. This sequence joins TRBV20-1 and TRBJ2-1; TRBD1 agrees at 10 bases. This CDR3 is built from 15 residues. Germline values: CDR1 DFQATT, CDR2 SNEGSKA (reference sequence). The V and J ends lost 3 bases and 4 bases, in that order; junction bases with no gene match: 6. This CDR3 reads CSASPSDRGYNEQFF. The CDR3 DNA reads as TGCAGTGCTAGTCCCTCGGACAGGGGGTACAATGAGCAGTTCTTC.

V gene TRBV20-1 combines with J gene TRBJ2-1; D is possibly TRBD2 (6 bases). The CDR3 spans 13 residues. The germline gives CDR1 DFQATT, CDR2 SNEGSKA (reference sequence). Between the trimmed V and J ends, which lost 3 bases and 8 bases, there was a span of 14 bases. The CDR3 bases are TGCAGTGCTAGGGGGGTGGAGCGGGATGAGCAGTTCTTC. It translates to CSARGVERDEQFF.

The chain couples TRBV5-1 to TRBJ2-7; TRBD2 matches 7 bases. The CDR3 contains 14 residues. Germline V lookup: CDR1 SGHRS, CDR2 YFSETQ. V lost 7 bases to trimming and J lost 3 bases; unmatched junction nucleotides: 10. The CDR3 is CASQPGSSGYEQYF. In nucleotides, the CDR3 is TGCGCCAGCCAACCCGGGTCTAGCGGCTACGAGCAGTACTTC.

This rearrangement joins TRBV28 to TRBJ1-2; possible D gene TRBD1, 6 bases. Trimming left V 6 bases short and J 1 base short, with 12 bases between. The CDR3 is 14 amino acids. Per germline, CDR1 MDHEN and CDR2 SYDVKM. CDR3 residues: CASSETGNNYGYTF. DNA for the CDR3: TGTGCCAGCAGCGAGACAGGAAATAACTATGGCTACACCTTC.

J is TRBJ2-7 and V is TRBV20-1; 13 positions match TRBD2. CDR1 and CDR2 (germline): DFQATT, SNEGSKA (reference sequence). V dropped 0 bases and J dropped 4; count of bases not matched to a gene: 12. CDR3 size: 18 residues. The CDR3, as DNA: TGCAGTGCTAGAGACGTCATAACCGGGACTAGCGGGATTTACGAGCAGTACTTC. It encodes CSARDVITGTSGIYEQYF.

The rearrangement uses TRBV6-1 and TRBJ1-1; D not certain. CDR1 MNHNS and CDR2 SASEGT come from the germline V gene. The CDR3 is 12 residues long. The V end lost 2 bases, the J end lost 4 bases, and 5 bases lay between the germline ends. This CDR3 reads CASSEFGTEAFF. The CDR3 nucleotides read TGTGCCAGCAGTGAATTTGGCACTGAAGCTTTCTTT.

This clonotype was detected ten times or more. The CDR3 bases are TGTGCCAGCAGCTTGGACAGACAAGAGACCCAGTACTTC. It is translated as CASSLDRQETQYF. The chain has TRBV5-5 and TRBJ2-5; no firm D call. V lost 0 bases and J lost 2, with 5 bases in between. Germline V lookup: CDR1 SGHKS, CDR2 YYEKEE (reference sequence). The CDR3 sequence is 13 residues long.

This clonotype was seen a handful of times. CDR3 amino acids: CATGGLRQETQYF. CDR3 nucleotides: TGTGCCACCGGTGGACTGCGACAAGAGACCCAGTACTTC. V usage is TRBV24-1 and J usage is TRBJ2-5; D perhaps matches TRBD2 (5 bases). The CDR3 loop spans 13 amino acids. V lost 9 bases, J lost 2 bases, and 12 bases lay in between. From germline, CDR1 is KGHDR and CDR2 SFDVKD.

CDR3 sequence (DNA): TGCGCCAGCAGCCGAGATGGACTAGCGGGGGGGCAGTCCTACAATGAGCAGTTCTTC. This codes for CASSRDGLAGGQSYNEQFF. The genes are TRBV5-1 and TRBJ2-1; 15 nucleotides agree with TRBD2. This CDR3 comprises 19 residues. From germline, CDR1 is SGHRS and CDR2 YFSETQ. Trimming at V came to 4 bases and at J to 1 base, leaving 9 bases not matched to a gene.

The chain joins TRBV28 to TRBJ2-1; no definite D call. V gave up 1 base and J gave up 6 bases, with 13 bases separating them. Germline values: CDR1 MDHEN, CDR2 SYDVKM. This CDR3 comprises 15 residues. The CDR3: CASSLSPVAGNEQFF. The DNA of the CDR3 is TGTGCCAGCAGTTTATCGCCGGTGGCTGGCAATGAGCAGTTCTTC.

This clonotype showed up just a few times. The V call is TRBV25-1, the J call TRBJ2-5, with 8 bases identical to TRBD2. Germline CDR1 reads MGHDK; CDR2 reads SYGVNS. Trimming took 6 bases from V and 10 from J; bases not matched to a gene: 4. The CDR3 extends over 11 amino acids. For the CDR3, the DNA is TGTGCCAGCAGCGGGGGGGAAAGCCAGTACTTC. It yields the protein CASSGGESQYF.

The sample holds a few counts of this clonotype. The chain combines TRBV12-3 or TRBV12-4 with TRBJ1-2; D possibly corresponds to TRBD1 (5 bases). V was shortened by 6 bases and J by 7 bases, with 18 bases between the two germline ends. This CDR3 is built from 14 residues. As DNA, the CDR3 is TGTGCCAGCAGGGCGACCGGGACCCGCCTTGGCTACACCTTC. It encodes CASRATGTRLGYTF.

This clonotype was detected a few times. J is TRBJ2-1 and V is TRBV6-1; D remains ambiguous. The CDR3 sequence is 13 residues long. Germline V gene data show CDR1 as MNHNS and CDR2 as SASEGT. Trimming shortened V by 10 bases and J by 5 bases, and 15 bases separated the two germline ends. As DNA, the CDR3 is TGTGCCACCCGAGGTCTGTCCCACAATGAGCAGTTCTTC. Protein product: CATRGLSHNEQFF.

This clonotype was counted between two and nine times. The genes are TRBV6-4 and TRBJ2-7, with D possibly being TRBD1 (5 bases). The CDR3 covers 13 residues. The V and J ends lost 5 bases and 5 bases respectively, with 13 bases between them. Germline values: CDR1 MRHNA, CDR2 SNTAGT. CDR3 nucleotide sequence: TGTGCCAGCAGTCAGACAGTTGGCAACGAGCAGTACTTC. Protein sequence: CASSQTVGNEQYF.

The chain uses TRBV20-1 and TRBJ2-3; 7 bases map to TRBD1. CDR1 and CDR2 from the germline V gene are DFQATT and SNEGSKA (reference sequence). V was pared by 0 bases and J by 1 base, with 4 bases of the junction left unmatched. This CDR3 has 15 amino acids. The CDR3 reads CSARDGQGGTDTQYF. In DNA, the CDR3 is TGCAGTGCTAGAGATGGGCAGGGGGGCACAGATACGCAGTATTTT.

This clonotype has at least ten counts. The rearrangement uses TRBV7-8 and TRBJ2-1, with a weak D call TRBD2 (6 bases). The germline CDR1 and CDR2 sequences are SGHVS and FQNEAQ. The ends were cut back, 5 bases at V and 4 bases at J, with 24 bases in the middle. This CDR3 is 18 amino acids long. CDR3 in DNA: TGTGCCAGCAGCCTCCTAGACTCTACTAGCCTGCTATACAATGAGCAGTTCTTC. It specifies CASSLLDSTSLLYNEQFF.

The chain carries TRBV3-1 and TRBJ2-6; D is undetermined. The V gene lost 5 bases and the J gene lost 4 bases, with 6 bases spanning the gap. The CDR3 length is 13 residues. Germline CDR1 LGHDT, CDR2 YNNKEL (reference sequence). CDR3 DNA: TGTGCCAGCAGCTACCGGGGGGCCAACGTCCTGACTTTC. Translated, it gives CASSYRGANVLTF.

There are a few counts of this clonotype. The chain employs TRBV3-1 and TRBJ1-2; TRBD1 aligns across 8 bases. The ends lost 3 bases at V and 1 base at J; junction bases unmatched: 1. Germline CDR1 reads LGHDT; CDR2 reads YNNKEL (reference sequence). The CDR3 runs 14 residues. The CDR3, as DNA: TGTGCCAGCAGCCATGGACAGGGTAACTATGGCTACACCTTC. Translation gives CASSHGQGNYGYTF.

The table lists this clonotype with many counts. This chain's CDR3 is CASGNYEQYF. DNA of the CDR3: TGTGCCAGCGGGAACTACGAGCAGTACTTC. This chain links TRBV3-1 with TRBJ2-7; D unclear. The ends were cut back, 8 bases at V and 3 bases at J, with 5 bases in the middle. The CDR3 extends over 10 amino acids. Germline CDR1 and CDR2: LGHDT and YNNKEL (reference sequence).

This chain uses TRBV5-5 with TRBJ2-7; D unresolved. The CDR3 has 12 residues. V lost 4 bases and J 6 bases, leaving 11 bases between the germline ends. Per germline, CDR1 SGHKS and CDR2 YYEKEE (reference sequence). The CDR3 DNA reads TGTGCCAGCAGCCCCTTCCAAGGCGAGCAGTACTTC. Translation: CASSPFQGEQYF.

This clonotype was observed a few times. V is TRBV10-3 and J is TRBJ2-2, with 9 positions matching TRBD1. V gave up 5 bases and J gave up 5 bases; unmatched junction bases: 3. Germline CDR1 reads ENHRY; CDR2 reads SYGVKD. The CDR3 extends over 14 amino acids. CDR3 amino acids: CAISRTGATGELFF. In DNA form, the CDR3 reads TGTGCCATCAGTAGGACAGGGGCAACCGGGGAGCTGTTTTTT.